This T cell receptor beta chain is drawn from a study of cytomegalovirus exposure and HLA in healthy donors. Study-level information: The 110 or so validation repertoires used a platform that matched the one used for the approximately 690 first-cohort repertoires, as a later analysis reported.

Germline CDR1 and CDR2: SGHDT and YYEEEE. V was clipped by 3 bases and J by 5 bases, with 14 bases between them. The CDR3 length is 15 residues. Remarks on this clone: Its antigen is still unknown.

The protocol was immunoSEQ multiplex PCR, while the TCRdb copy is restricted to in-frame clones and leaves out a portion. The sample carries over 150,000 clones, around nine tenths recorded once. The study's findings and limits: Rare TCR sequences predominated, though certain public TCRs were found in many donors. In vitro assays verified that a few CMV-associated chains recognized CMV antigens specifically. According to a later analysis, TCR clusters from the first cohort tended to co-occur in the 120 or so validation repertoires.

This chain joins TRBV5-6 and TRBJ2-2; D unresolved. The TCR sequence derives from a woman in her late teens or twenties in good health and CMV-seronegative. Sequencing input: PBMCs. The CDR3 reads CASSSRLEFTGELFF. CDR3 sequence (DNA): TGTGCCAGCAGCTCCCGACTCGAATTTACCGGGGAGCTGTTTTTT.